This T cell receptor (beta chain) was sequenced in a study of blood T cell repertoires in COVID-19. As for the study in general: Sites across the United States, Italy and Spain contributed samples from acute and convalescent COVID-19. T cells, B-cell-depleted T cells, or PBMCs supplied cDNA or gDNA.

The CDR3 has 11 residues. CDR1 LNHDA and CDR2 SQIVND come from the germline V gene (reference sequence). V was shortened by 4 bases and J by 4 bases, with 4 bases between the two germline ends. Authors' data handling: Reference gene primers were amplified, and this amplification served to estimate nucleated cell counts. The data were produced by immunoSEQ multiplex PCR, yet TCRdb's version contains in-frame clones alone and is incomplete. V, J and clone size are taken as reported in that table, and D and trimming were inferred from the DNA itself. The table lists 260,000 or so clones, approximately 84% of them singletons.

The specimen was peripheral blood. The chain carries TRBV19 and TRBJ1-2, with D hard to call. This receptor was taken from a human donor in a cohort sampled during active COVID-19. This CDR3 is CASSTLYGYTF. The CDR3 DNA follows: TGTGCCAGTAGTACTCTCTATGGCTACACCTTC. The variable domain in full, completed from reference TRBV19 and TRBJ1-2, reads DGGITQSPKYLFRKEGQNVTLSCEQNLNHDAMYWYRQDPGQGLRLIYYSQIVNDFQKGDIAEGYSVSREKKESFPLTVTSAQKNPTAFYLCASSTLYGYTFGSGTRLTVV.